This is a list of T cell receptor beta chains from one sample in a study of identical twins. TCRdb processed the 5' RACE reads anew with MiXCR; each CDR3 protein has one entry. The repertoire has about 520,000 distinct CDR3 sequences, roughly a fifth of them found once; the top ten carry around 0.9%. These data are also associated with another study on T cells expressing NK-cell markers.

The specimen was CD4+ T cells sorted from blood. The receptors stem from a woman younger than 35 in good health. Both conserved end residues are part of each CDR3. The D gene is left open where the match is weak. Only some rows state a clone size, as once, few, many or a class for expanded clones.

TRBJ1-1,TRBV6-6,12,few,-,TGTGCCAGCCGGACGGGGCTTACTGAAGCTTTCTTT,CASRTGLTEAFF
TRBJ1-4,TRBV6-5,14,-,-,TGTGCCAGCAGTTACCGGGCAGTTAATGAAAAACTGTTTTTT,CASSYRAVNEKLFF
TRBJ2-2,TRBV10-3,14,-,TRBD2,TGTGCCCTCCCGGCGGGGGGGCTTGACGGGGAGCTGTTTTTT,CALPAGGLDGELFF
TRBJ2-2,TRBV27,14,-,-,TGTGCCAGCAGTTTATTTACGGACACCGGGGAGCTGTTTTTT,CASSLFTDTGELFF
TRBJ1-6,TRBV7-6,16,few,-,TGTGCCAGCAGCCCGGATGGGAACTCCTATAATTCACCCCTCCACTTT,CASSPDGNSYNSPLHF
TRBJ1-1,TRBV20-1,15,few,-,TGCAGTGCTAGATCTCTTACAGGGAGGAACACTGAAGCTTTCTTT,CSARSLTGRNTEAFF
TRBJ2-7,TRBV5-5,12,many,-,TGTGCCAGCAGCTACCATGGCTACGAGCAGTACTTC,CASSYHGYEQYF
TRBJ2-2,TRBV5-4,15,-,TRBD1,TGTGCCAGCAGCTTGGGACAGGGGCGAGGCGGGGAGCTGTTTTTT,CASSLGQGRGGELFF
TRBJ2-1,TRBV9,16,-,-,TGTGCCAGCAGCGCCAGGACAGTTATCTCCTACAATGAGCAGTTCTTC,CASSARTVISYNEQFF
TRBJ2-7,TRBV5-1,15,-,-,TGCGCCAGCAGCTTGGGCTCAGGGCCTCCTTACGAGCAGTACTTC,CASSLGSGPPYEQYF
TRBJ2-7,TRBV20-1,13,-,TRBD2,TGCAGTGCTGGCCGGACTAGCGGGTACGAGCAGTACTTC,CSAGRTSGYEQYF
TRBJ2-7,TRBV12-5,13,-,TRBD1,TGTGCTAGTGGTTTGGGCCAGGGGGCCGAGCAGTACTTC,CASGLGQGAEQYF
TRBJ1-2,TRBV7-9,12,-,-,TGTGCCAGCACCGACTGGGGTGTGGGCTACACCTTC,CASTDWGVGYTF
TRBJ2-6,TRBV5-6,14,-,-,TGTGCCAGCAGCTTGTGGGCTGGGGCCAACGTCCTGACTTTC,CASSLWAGANVLTF
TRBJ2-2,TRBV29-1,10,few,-,TGCAGCGTTGTTATCGGGGAGCTGTTTTTT,CSVVIGELFF
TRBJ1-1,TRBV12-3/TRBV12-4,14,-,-,TGTGCCAGCAGTTTAATGGGGCGGATTACTGAAGCTTTCTTT,CASSLMGRITEAFF
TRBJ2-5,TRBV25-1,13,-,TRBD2,TGTGCCAGCAGTACTAGCGGACAAGAGACCCAGTACTTC,CASSTSGQETQYF
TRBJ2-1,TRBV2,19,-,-,TGTGCCAGCAGTGTTTTGGGGGGGCCCGACAGTCGCTCCTACAATGAGCAGTTCTTC,CASSVLGGPDSRSYNEQFF
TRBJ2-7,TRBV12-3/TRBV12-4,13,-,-,TGTGCCAGCAGTTTTGGCCCCTCCTACGAGCAGTACTTC,CASSFGPSYEQYF
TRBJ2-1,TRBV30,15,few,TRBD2,TGTGCCTGGAGTGTACAACTGTTCAGCGGGGCGACACAGTTCTTC,CAWSVQLFSGATQFF
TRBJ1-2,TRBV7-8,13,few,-,TGTGCCAGCAGTTATAGGCGCAACTATGGCTACACCTTC,CASSYRRNYGYTF
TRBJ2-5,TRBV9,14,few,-,TGTGCCAGCAGCCGTAGACTGATTCAAGAGACCCAGTACTTC,CASSRRLIQETQYF
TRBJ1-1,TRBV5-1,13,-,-,TGCGCCAGCACCATCCAGGGAGACACTGAAGCTTTCTTT,CASTIQGDTEAFF
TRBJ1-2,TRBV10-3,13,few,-,TGTGCCATCACCCGGACGGGGAACTATGGCTACACCTTC,CAITRTGNYGYTF
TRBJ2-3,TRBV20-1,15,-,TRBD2,TGCAGTGCTAAAAGGAGCTCGGGAGGCTCCGATACGCAGTATTTT,CSAKRSSGGSDTQYF
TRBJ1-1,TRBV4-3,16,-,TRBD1,TGCGCCAGCAGCCAAGATAACAGGGGAGGCCCCACTGAAGCTTTCTTT,CASSQDNRGGPTEAFF
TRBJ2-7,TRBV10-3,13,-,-,TGTGCCATCAGGGAGACTGGAAGCGGCGAGCAGTACTTC,CAIRETGSGEQYF
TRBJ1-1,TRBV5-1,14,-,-,TGCGCCAGCAGCTCGATAATGAAGGACGCTGAAGCTTTCTTT,CASSSIMKDAEAFF
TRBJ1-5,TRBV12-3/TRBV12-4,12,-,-,TGTGCCAGCACCCTTGCCAATCAGCCCCAGCATTTT,CASTLANQPQHF
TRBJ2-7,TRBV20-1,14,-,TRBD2,TGCAGTGCTAAAGGAGGTAGCGGGAACTACGAGCAGTACTTC,CSAKGGSGNYEQYF
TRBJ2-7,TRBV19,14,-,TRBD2,TGTGCCAGTAGTAAGCGGACTAGCGGGTACGAGCAGTACTTC,CASSKRTSGYEQYF
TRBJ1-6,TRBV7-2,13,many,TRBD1,TGTGCCAGCAGTGTAGGGGGCAGATCACCCCTCCACTTT,CASSVGGRSPLHF
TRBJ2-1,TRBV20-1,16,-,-,TGCAGTGCTCTTAACCCCGGGACTGCCTCCTACAATGAGCAGTTCTTC,CSALNPGTASYNEQFF
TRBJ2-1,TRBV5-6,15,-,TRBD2,TGTGCCAGCAGCCCCCGCGGGGGGTCGAACAATGAGCAGTTCTTC,CASSPRGGSNNEQFF
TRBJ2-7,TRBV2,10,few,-,TGTGCCAGTAAAGTCCTCGAGCAGTACTTC,CASKVLEQYF
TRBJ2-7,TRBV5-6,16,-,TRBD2,TGTGCCAGCAGGTCTCAGATCGGGACTAGCGCTTACGAGCAGTACTTC,CASRSQIGTSAYEQYF
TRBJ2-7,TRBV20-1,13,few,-,TGCAGTGCTAGACACGGAGCCTACTACGAGCAGTACTTC,CSARHGAYYEQYF
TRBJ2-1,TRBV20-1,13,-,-,TGCAGTGCCAATCCGGGACTGTGGAATGAGCAGTTCTTC,CSANPGLWNEQFF
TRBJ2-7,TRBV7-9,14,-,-,TGTGCCAGCGAAATGGACGGAGGATTGAGCGAGCAGTACTTC,CASEMDGGLSEQYF
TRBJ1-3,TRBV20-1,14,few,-,TGCAGTGCTAGAAACCCGAGAGGTGGAAACACCATATATTTT,CSARNPRGGNTIYF
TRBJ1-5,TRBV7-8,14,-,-,TGTGCCAGCAGCTTAGGGTTTATCAATCAGCCCCAGCATTTT,CASSLGFINQPQHF
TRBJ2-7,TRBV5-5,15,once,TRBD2,TGTGCCAGCAGCTTGGGGCGGGAGAGCTCCTACGAGCAGTACTTC,CASSLGRESSYEQYF
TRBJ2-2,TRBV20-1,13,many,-,TGCAGTGCTAGCGGGGGGCGGACCGGGGAGCTGTTTTTT,CSASGGRTGELFF
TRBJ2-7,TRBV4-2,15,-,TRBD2,TGTGCCAGCAGCCAAGGCGCGGGGGGCGGCCACGAGCAGTACTTC,CASSQGAGGGHEQYF
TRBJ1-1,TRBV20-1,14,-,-,TGCAGTGCTAGAGCAGGGAGCGATAGCACTGAAGCTTTCTTT,CSARAGSDSTEAFF
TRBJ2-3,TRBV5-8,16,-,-,TGTGCCAGCAGCTTCGGGGGTTCTCCAGGCACAGATACGCAGTATTTT,CASSFGGSPGTDTQYF
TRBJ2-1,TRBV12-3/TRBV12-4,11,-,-,TGTGCCAGCAGACGTAGAAATGAGCAGTTCTTC,CASRRRNEQFF
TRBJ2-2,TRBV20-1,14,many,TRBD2,TGCAGTGCTAGGACTAGCGGGAACACCGGGGAGCTGTTTTTT,CSARTSGNTGELFF
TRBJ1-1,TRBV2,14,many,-,TGTGCCAGCAGTGGGCAGGTAGTGGACACTGAAGCTTTCTTT,CASSGQVVDTEAFF
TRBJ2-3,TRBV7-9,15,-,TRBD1,TGTGCCAGCAGCGCCAACCGGGACAGCAAAGATACGCAGTATTTT,CASSANRDSKDTQYF
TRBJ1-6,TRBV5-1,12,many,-,TGCGCCAGCAGCTTGAATAATTCACCCCTCCACTTT,CASSLNNSPLHF